A selection of T cell receptor beta chains follows, all from one sample in a study of blood T cell repertoires in COVID-19. Method: immunoSEQ multiplex PCR; TCRdb's copy keeps in-frame clones and lacks some. Among roughly 100,000 clones listed, 88% were seen once. Source material: peripheral blood. All receptors derive from a man aged 80 or over with acute or convalescent COVID-19. Each CDR3 is given with its conserved first and last residue. Fields, in order: J gene, V gene, CDR3 protein.

TRBJ2-3	TRBV29-1	CSGVTGLATDTQYF
TRBJ1-6	TRBV21-1	CASSNQQGLYNSPLHF
TRBJ1-3	TRBV7-8	CASSLKGAGNTIYF
TRBJ1-1	TRBV18	CASSPMDRGTEAFF
TRBJ2-7	TRBV7-9	CASSSNDSGFYEQYF
TRBJ1-2	TRBV19	CASSILPLQGANYGYTF
TRBJ1-4	TRBV24-1	CATSRTENEKLFF
TRBJ1-1	TRBV29-1	CSVEPGLLNTEAFF
TRBJ1-1	TRBV5-1	CASSLSGGISPEAFF
TRBJ1-4	TRBV2	CASSVSGPGQGSNEKLFF
TRBJ2-3	TRBV11-2	CASGGDATDTQYF
TRBJ1-5	TRBV10-3	CAISESGTGYNQPQHF
TRBJ2-7	TRBV6-6	CASRAGERNEQYF
TRBJ2-1	TRBV4-1	CASSQDGGFYNEQFF
TRBJ1-5	TRBV6-1	CASSDGTGMGQPQHF
TRBJ1-2	TRBV16	CASSQSTGLGYTF
TRBJ1-5	TRBV19	CASRAGFSSNQPQHF
TRBJ1-6	TRBV5-5	CASSRRDFSDSPLHF
TRBJ1-1	TRBV7-3	CASSPGVGEAFF
TRBJ1-4	TRBV28	CASSPSSAGGKLFF
TRBJ1-2	TRBV12-3/TRBV12-4	CASSPGQAYGYTF
TRBJ2-3	TRBV9	CASSPFSTDTQYF
TRBJ1-2	TRBV7-2	CASSLGPGTANYGYTF
TRBJ1-5	TRBV19	CASSDRGLGNQPQHF
TRBJ2-5	TRBV20-1	CSASSLAGVETQYF
TRBJ1-6	TRBV14	CASSQGGVGWSLHF
TRBJ2-3	TRBV6-2/TRBV6-3	CASSYWTSTDTQYF
TRBJ2-1	TRBV20-1	CSARESNEQFF
TRBJ2-1	TRBV18	CASSPPTTGDEQFF
TRBJ2-7	TRBV5-4	CASSLTDPYEQYF
TRBJ1-2	TRBV11-2	CASSLETGNYGYTF
TRBJ2-3	TRBV19	CASSILGAPTTDTQYF
TRBJ1-2	TRBV11-2	CASSHGQGGYGYTF
TRBJ1-2	TRBV30	CAWSSGFDGGYTF
TRBJ1-1	TRBV4-2	CASSQDRTAMNTEAFF
TRBJ2-3	TRBV3-1/TRBV3-2	CASRTTVADTQYF
TRBJ1-4	TRBV15	CATSRETGQTNEKLFF
TRBJ2-7	TRBV3-1/TRBV3-2	CASSNLGTGAMEQYF
TRBJ2-5	TRBV5-1	CASSSSGTGNQWETQYF
TRBJ1-2	TRBV6-5	CASSYDRVDGYTF
TRBJ1-4	TRBV11-2	CASSLEVSRDMFF
TRBJ1-1	TRBV5-4	CASSLRGQGAGDAFF
TRBJ1-2	TRBV11-2	CASSLDGRVGYTF
TRBJ1-2	TRBV30	CAWGDSFYGYTF
TRBJ2-7	TRBV3-1/TRBV3-2	CASSPHALRVGDEQYF
TRBJ2-1	TRBV13	CASSYGRAMYNEQFF
TRBJ2-2	TRBV4-1	CASNPLGSSGGVSGELFF
TRBJ2-7	TRBV25-1	CASCDWSDEQYF
TRBJ1-2	TRBV5-5	CASSLVPHVPLGYTF
TRBJ2-1	TRBV7-2	CASSDFPSSEQFF
TRBJ1-3	TRBV6-2/TRBV6-3	CASSPMDRAISGNTIYF
TRBJ2-7	TRBV6-5	CASSYGGVGEQYF
TRBJ1-2	TRBV5-8	CASLRANGYTF
TRBJ1-5	TRBV18	CASSPYAGQGLGQPQHF
TRBJ2-1	TRBV5-6	CASSVSTSGAEQFF
TRBJ2-3	TRBV30	CAWSDLAGVLMTDTQYF
TRBJ2-7	TRBV10-1	CASSDGYEQYF
TRBJ1-5	TRBV7-9	CASSLATDRVDQPQHF
TRBJ2-5	TRBV1	CTSTRDSQETQYF